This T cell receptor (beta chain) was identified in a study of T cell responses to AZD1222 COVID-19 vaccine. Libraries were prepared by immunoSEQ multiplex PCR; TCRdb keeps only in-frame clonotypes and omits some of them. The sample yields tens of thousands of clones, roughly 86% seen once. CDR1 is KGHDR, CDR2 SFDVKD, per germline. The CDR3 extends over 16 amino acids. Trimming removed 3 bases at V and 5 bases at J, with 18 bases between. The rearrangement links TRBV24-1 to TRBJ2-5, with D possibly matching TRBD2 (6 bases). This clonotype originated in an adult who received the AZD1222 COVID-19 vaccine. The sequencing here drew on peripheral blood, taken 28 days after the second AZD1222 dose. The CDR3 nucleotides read TGTGCCACCAGTGATGTCGGTGGCAGAGGGAGGGAGACCCAGTACTTC. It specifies CATSDVGGRGRETQYF.